This passage covers 3 T cell receptor beta chains from one sample sequenced in a study of blood T cell repertoires in COVID-19. TCRdb keeps only in-frame clones here, not all; method: immunoSEQ multiplex PCR. The data hold about 100,000 clones, with 75% to 95% observed a single time. Sequencing was performed on peripheral blood. These TCRs come from a man between 18 and 35 years old with acute or convalescent COVID-19.

V is TRBV7-9 and J is TRBJ1-1; TRBD1 matches at 7 bases. CDR3 length equals 16 residues. Germline V gene data show CDR1 as SEHNR and CDR2 as FQNEAQ (reference sequence). Trimming cost V 5 bases and J 6 bases; bases outside gene matches: 15. The CDR3 DNA follows: TGTGCCAGCAGCCCCCCCATAGACAGGGCGAGGTCTGAAGCTTTCTTT. This translates into CASSPPIDRARSEAFF.

This chain uses TRBV18 with TRBJ1-6; the D is unclear. V lost 2 bases and J 5 bases, leaving 7 bases between the germline ends. The CDR3 length is 14 residues. Germline V gives CDR1 KGHSH, CDR2 LQKENI. This chain's CDR3 is CASSPNSNNSPLHF. Here the CDR3 DNA reads TGTGCCAGCTCACCAAACAGCAATAATTCACCCCTCCACTTT.

The chain has TRBV27 and TRBJ2-7; D remains unclear. V dropped 5 bases and J dropped 2 bases, with 16 bases sitting between them. The germline gives CDR1 MNHEY, CDR2 SMNVEV (reference sequence). CDR3 size: 15 residues. Here the CDR3 reads CASSRNPGTTYEQYF. CDR3 bases: TGTGCCAGCAGTCGAAACCCAGGTACAACCTACGAGCAGTACTTC.